Listed below are T cell receptor beta chains from one sample, sequenced in a study of neurological immune-mediated disorders. TCRdb analysed the 5' RACE reads with MiXCR anew, one entry per CDR3 protein. The repertoire has under 130,000 distinct CDR3 sequences, 10% to 12% of them found once; the top ten carry about 3%. Sequences were obtained from PBMCs. These receptors were collected from a female donor with HTLV-1-associated myelopathy (HAM/TSP). Both conserved end residues are part of each CDR3. D genes are given only for firm matches. A clone size is listed for some rows: how often the clone was seen (once, few, many), or a class if it is expanded.

D,size,V,J,DNA,CDR3
-,-,TRBV5-1,TRBJ2-2,TGCGCCAGCAGCTTGGCGGTACTGAACACCGGGGAGCTGTTTTTT,CASSLAVLNTGELFF
-,many,TRBV5-1,TRBJ1-4,TGCGCCAGCAGCTTGGCTGGAGGGAGAGGTGAAAAACTGTTTTTT,CASSLAGGRGEKLFF
-,many,TRBV20-1,TRBJ2-7,TGCAGTGCCCTCAGGGCGGGGGCGGGGACTACCTACGAGCAGTACTTC,CSALRAGAGTTYEQYF
-,many,TRBV7-2,TRBJ1-2,TGTGCCAGCAGCTTAGCCTGGCGGCAGATGTTCTATGGCTACACCTTC,CASSLAWRQMFYGYTF
-,many,TRBV6-2/TRBV6-3,TRBJ2-7,TGTGCCAGCAGAACCGGGACCCGGGAGCAGTACTTC,CASRTGTREQYF
-,many,TRBV20-1,TRBJ1-2,TGCAGTGCTAGAGAAAGGGCGGGCTACACCTTC,CSARERAGYTF
-,-,TRBV6-5,TRBJ2-2,TGTGCCAGCACCCAAGGGTATATGAACACCGGGGAGCTGTTTTTT,CASTQGYMNTGELFF
TRBD1,-,TRBV11-2,TRBJ2-2,TGTGCCAGCACCTCCGGGACAGGGTTAATCGGGGAGCTGTTTTTT,CASTSGTGLIGELFF
-,many,TRBV20-1,TRBJ2-1,TGCAGTGCTAGTGACTCCGGGCCGGGGGGCGACAATGAGCAGTTCTTC,CSASDSGPGGDNEQFF
-,many,TRBV5-6,TRBJ2-7,TGTGCCAGCAGCTCGGGACAACAATACGAGCAGTACTTC,CASSSGQQYEQYF
-,few,TRBV12-3/TRBV12-4,TRBJ2-3,TGTGCCACTGACTCCCGGGACACCCCCGAGTATTTT,CATDSRDTPEYF
-,few,TRBV12-3/TRBV12-4,TRBJ1-1,TGTGCCAGCAGCCGTACAGTACAGAACACTGAAGCTTTCTTT,CASSRTVQNTEAFF
-,few,TRBV7-7,TRBJ2-5,TGTGCCAGCAGCCCGACAGGATCCGGGGGGACCCAGTACTTC,CASSPTGSGGTQYF
TRBD1,many,TRBV10-3,TRBJ2-5,TGTGCCATCAAGGGGACAGGGGGGCAAGAGACCCAGTACTTC,CAIKGTGGQETQYF
TRBD1,many,TRBV11-2,TRBJ2-1,TGTGCCAGCAGCCGAGGGACAGGGATTAACAATGAGCAGTTCTTC,CASSRGTGINNEQFF
-,few,TRBV2,TRBJ2-7,TGTGCGCTCCGGGACGTTACCTACGAGCAGTACTTC,CALRDVTYEQYF
-,medium-sized,TRBV7-8,TRBJ1-1,TGTGCCAGCAGCTCCAATTCGGACGGGGTCACTGAAGCTTTCTTT,CASSSNSDGVTEAFF
-,-,TRBV5-6,TRBJ2-3,TGTGCCAGCAGCTTGTCGTGGCAGAATCCAGATACGCAGTATTTT,CASSLSWQNPDTQYF
-,-,TRBV5-1,TRBJ2-7,TGCGCCAGCAGCTTGGCAACGTTCAGGGGAAGGGGCTTC,CASSLATFRGRGF
-,many,TRBV12-5,TRBJ1-2,TGTGCTAGTGGTCCGACGGGACGGAGTAACTATGGCTACACCTTC,CASGPTGRSNYGYTF
-,many,TRBV6-5,TRBJ1-5,TGTGCCAGCAGTTACGGGGCAGGGGCCAATCAGCCCCAGCATTTT,CASSYGAGANQPQHF
-,many,TRBV10-3,TRBJ2-5,TGTGCCACCGTATCGGGGACAAATATAGACCCACAAGAGACCCAGTACTTC,CATVSGTNIDPQETQYF
-,many,TRBV5-1,TRBJ1-1,TGCGCCAGCGGACCGGGGGATGGGAACACTGAAGCTTTCTTT,CASGPGDGNTEAFF
-,many,TRBV20-1,TRBJ2-3,TGCAGTGCTAACGCCAGGGAGGCCACAGATACGCAGTATTTT,CSANAREATDTQYF